This TCR beta chain was found in a study of CD8+ T cells in alopecia areata. About the research overall: Female C3H/HeJ mice aged roughly 7-11 weeks were given skin from C3H/HeJ graft donors, about 6-12 months old, that had spontaneous alopecia.

General study points: Alphabeta T cells residing in normal skin are also sequenced in scalp samples. Possibly as an HLA-related effect, TCR sharing across patients appeared less clear than in mice. Alopecia totalis/universalis scalp especially showed more expanded CD8+ clones than normal scalp.

Sequencing relied on a cDNA template that was reverse transcribed from extracted RNA. Profiled with immunoSEQ multiplex PCR; TCRdb holds only in-frame clones, not every one. The sample gives around 110,000 clones, none seen only once, and the top ten clones hold 20%. This clone was detected only a few times. Its antigen remains unknown. The germline and genes are mouse ones. The read ends 4 residues early relative to the CDR3; the germline J gene fills the gap. V shed 4 bases, J shed 0 bases, and the junction held 6 bases outside the gene matches. Germline CDR1 and CDR2: LGHNA and YNLKQL (reference sequence). The CDR3 covers 16 residues.

The TCR was taken from a C3H/HeJ mouse with alopecia areata. Strain haplotype at MHC: H2-k. The specimen sequenced was lesional skin. V and J are TRBV5 and TRBJ2-3; TRBD2 agrees at 8 bases. Partial CDR3 DNA: TGTGCCAGCAGCCCCATGACTGGGGCTAGTGCAGAA. Translation gives CASSPMTGASAE. The whole CDR3 sequence reads CASSPMTGASAETLYF.